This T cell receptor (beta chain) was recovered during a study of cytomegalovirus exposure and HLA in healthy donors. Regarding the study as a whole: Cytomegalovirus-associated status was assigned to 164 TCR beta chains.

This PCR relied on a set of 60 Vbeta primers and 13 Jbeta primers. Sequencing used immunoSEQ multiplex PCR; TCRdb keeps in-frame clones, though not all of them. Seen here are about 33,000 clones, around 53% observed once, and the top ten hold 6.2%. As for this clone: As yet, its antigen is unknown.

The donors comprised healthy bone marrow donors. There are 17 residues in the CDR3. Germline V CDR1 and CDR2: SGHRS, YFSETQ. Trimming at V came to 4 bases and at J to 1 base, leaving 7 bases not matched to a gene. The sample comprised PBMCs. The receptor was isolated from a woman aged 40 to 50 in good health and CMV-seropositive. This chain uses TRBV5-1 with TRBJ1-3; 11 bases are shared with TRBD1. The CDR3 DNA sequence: TGCGCCAGCAGCCGTGAAGGGACAGGGGGATCTGGAAACACCATATATTTT. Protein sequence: CASSREGTGGSGNTIYF.